The 15 T cell receptor beta chains below were found in one sample sequenced in a study of cytotoxic CD8 clonotypes in ibrutinib-treated CLL. Sequencing used immunoSEQ multiplex PCR; TCRdb keeps in-frame clones, though not all of them. The sample includes 200,000 or so clones, about three quarters of them seen just once. This material consisted of PBMCs, taken after 12 months of ibrutinib treatment. Source of these receptors: a human donor with chronic lymphocytic leukemia.

This rearrangement joins TRBV5-1 to TRBJ2-3; perhaps TRBD1 as D (5 bases). The germline V gene encodes CDR1 SGHRS and CDR2 YFSETQ. CDR3 length: 13 residues. Trimming shortened V by 2 bases and J by 14 bases, and 18 bases separated the two germline ends. The CDR3 spells CASSLGELAVWYF. The DNA for the CDR3 is TGCGCCAGCAGCTTAGGGGAACTTGCTGTCTGGTATTTT.

The chain employs TRBV5-1 and TRBJ2-5; D not certain. The V end lost 2 bases, the J end lost 5 bases, and 13 bases lay between the germline ends. This CDR3 has 14 residues. CDR1 is SGHRS, CDR2 YFSETQ, per germline. The CDR3 DNA follows: TGCGCCAGCAGCTTAAGTTTGCTGGTCGAGACCCAGTACTTC. Translating it yields CASSLSLLVETQYF.

The chain uses TRBV23-1 and TRBJ2-7; a weak D match, TRBD2 (5 bases). TRBV23-1 is flagged as an ORF with uncertain function. The CDR3 runs 12 residues. The CDR3 loop reads CGRNRGPCEQYF. CDR3 DNA sequence: TGCGGAAGAAATCGGGGTCCCTGCGAGCAGTACTTC.

V usage is TRBV5-5 and J usage is TRBJ1-5, with D possibly TRBD1 on 5 matching bases. V lost 0 bases to trimming and J lost 4 bases, with 14 bases between them. The CDR3 is made up of 16 amino acids. CDR1 is SGHKS and CDR2 is YYEKEE in the germline V gene (reference sequence). CDR3 sequence reads: CASSLVPGAHNQPQHF. For the CDR3, the DNA is TGTGCCAGCAGCTTGGTACCCGGGGCCCATAATCAGCCCCAGCATTTT.

The V gene is TRBV28, the J gene TRBJ2-3; D is undetermined. Germline CDR1 MDHEN, CDR2 SYDVKM. Trimming took 10 bases from V and 6 from J, leaving 17 bases between them. This CDR3 contains 13 residues. This chain's CDR3 is CAITKGGTDTQYF. As DNA, the CDR3 is TGTGCCATCACAAAGGGTGGTACTGATACGCAGTATTTT.

The chain uses TRBV9 and TRBJ2-1; D gene unclear. The CDR3 contains 13 residues. Trimming took off 4 bases at V and 3 bases at J, with 8 bases between the two ends. The germline CDR1 and CDR2 sequences are SGDLS and YYNGEE. The CDR3 DNA sequence: TGTGCCAGCAGCCTCGGTTTCTACAATGAGCAGTTCTTC. The encoded protein is CASSLGFYNEQFF.

The chain carries TRBV6-1 and TRBJ2-3; 13 nucleotides line up with TRBD2. V was clipped by 6 bases and J by 6 bases; unmatched bases: 3. In germline, CDR1 is MNHNS, CDR2 SASEGT. The CDR3 covers 14 residues. CDR3 nucleotide sequence: TGTGCCAGCAGAGGGACTAGCGGGATGGATACGCAGTATTTT. Protein product: CASRGTSGMDTQYF.

V and J are TRBV6-5 and TRBJ1-3; D not resolved. The CDR3 extends over 13 amino acids. V dropped 11 bases and J dropped 0 bases, with 11 bases sitting between them. Germline V gene sequence: CDR1 MNHEY, CDR2 SVGAGI. For the CDR3, the DNA is TGTGCCGGAGGCAGTCGCTCTGGAAACACCATATATTTT. The encoded protein is CAGGSRSGNTIYF.

This clone was seen only once. This chain links TRBV29-1 with TRBJ2-7; tentative D call: TRBD2 (6 bases). V was pared by 5 bases and J by 1 base, with 9 bases between. The CDR3 loop spans 12 amino acids. Germline V gene lookup returns CDR1 SQVTM and CDR2 ANQGSEA. The CDR3 loop is CSVLASSYEQYF. The DNA of the CDR3 is TGCAGCGTTCTAGCGTCGTCCTACGAGCAGTACTTC.

The J gene is TRBJ2-3, the V gene TRBV6-1, with a weak D call TRBD1 (6 bases). CDR3 length: 14 amino acids. The V gene's germline CDR1 is MNHNS and CDR2 SASEGT. With 6 bases removed from V and 4 bases from J, the gap between germline ends came to 14 bases. CDR3 in amino acids: CASRRGIEADTQYF. CDR3 nucleotide sequence: TGTGCCAGCAGAAGGGGGATTGAGGCAGATACGCAGTATTTT.

The count of this clone is one. The chain carries TRBV5-1 and TRBJ2-5; weak D call: TRBD1 (6 bases). V lost 0 bases, J lost 3 bases, and 15 bases lay in between. The CDR3 is 16 residues long. Germline V gives CDR1 SGHRS, CDR2 YFSETQ. Written as DNA, the CDR3 is TGCGCCAGCAGCTTGGGGTGGACAGAAGAGGAAGAGACCCAGTACTTC. Protein sequence: CASSLGWTEEEETQYF.

The genes are TRBV30 and TRBJ2-2, with D uncertain. The germline CDR1 and CDR2 sequences are GTSNPN and SVGIG (reference sequence). The CDR3 totals 12 residues. V lost 2 bases, J lost 3 bases, and 4 bases lay in between. The CDR3 sequence is CAWSQYTGELFF. CDR3 coding DNA: TGTGCCTGGAGTCAGTACACCGGGGAGCTGTTTTTT.

The V gene is TRBV4-3, the J gene TRBJ1-1; 7 bases match TRBD1. V trimming: 3 bases; J trimming: 4 bases; junction bases outside the gene matches: 5. The CDR3 runs 14 residues. The V gene's germline CDR1 is LGHNA and CDR2 YSLEER. CDR3 sequence reads: CASSHLGQITEAFF. The CDR3 nucleotides read TGCGCCAGCAGCCACCTGGGACAGATCACTGAAGCTTTCTTT.

This chain joins TRBV13 and TRBJ2-7; 7 positions match TRBD2. The CDR3 spans 15 residues. CDR1 is PRHDT and CDR2 is FYEKMQ in the germline V gene (reference sequence). Unmatched junction bases numbered 14, after V lost 5 bases and J lost 7 bases. CDR3 in amino acids: CASSTLGGLTTEQYF. CDR3 nucleotide sequence: TGTGCCAGCAGCACCCTCGGGGGACTAACGACAGAGCAGTACTTC.

The chain carries TRBV28 and TRBJ1-4, with TRBD1 matching 8 bases. Germline V gene lookup returns CDR1 MDHEN and CDR2 SYDVKM. The V segment lost 4 bases and the J segment 11 bases; nucleotides outside the gene matches: 12. CDR3 length: 15 amino acids. CDR3 protein: CASSYASPGQDKLFF. In nucleotides, the CDR3 is TGTGCCAGCAGTTATGCCTCGCCGGGACAGGACAAACTGTTTTTT.